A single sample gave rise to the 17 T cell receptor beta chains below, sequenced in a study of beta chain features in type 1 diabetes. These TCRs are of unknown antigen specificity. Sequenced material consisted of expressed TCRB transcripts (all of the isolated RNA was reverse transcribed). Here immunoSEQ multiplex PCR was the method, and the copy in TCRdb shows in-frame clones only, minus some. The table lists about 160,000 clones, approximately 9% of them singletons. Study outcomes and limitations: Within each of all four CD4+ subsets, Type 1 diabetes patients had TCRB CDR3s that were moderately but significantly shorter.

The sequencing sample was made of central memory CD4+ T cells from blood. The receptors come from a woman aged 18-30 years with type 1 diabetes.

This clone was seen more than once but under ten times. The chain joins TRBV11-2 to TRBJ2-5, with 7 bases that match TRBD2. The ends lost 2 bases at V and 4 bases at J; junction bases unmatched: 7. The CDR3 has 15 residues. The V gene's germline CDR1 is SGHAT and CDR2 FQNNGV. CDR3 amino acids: CASSLNGRETETQYF. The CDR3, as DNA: TGTGCCAGCAGCTTAAATGGGAGGGAGACAGAGACCCAGTACTTC.

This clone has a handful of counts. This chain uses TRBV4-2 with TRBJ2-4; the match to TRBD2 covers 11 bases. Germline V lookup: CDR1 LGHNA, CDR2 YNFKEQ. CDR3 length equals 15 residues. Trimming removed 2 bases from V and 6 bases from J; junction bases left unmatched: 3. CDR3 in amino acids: CASSQLAGGPNIQYF. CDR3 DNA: TGTGCCAGCAGCCAACTAGCGGGAGGACCAAACATTCAGTACTTC.

CDR3 protein: CASSLVAGPQGGYNEQFF. The CDR3 DNA sequence: TGCGCCAGCAGCTTGGTTGCGGGACCCCAGGGTGGCTACAATGAGCAGTTCTTC. The V call is TRBV5-1, the J call TRBJ2-1, with TRBD2 as a possible D gene (6 bases). This CDR3 is built from 18 residues. Germline V CDR1 and CDR2: SGHRS, YFSETQ. V gave up 0 bases and J gave up 3 bases, with 19 bases separating them.

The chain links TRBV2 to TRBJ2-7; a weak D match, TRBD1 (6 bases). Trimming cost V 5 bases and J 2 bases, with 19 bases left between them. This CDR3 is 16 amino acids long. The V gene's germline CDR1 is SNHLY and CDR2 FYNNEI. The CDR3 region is CASSLFSTGSTYEQYF. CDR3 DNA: TGTGCCAGCAGTTTGTTTTCGACAGGATCTACCTACGAGCAGTACTTC. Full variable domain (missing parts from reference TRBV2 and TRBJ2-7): EPEVTQTPSHQVTQMGQEVILRCVPISNHLYFYWYRQILGQKVEFLVSFYNNEISEKSEIFDDQFSVERPDGSNFTLKIRSTKLEDSAMYFCASSLFSTGSTYEQYFGPGTRLTVT.

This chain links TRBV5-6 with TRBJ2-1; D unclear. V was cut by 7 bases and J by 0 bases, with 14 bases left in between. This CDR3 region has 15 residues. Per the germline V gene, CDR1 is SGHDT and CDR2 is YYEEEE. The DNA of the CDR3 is TGTGCCAGCTCACTTGGCCCTAGCTCCTACAATGAGCAGTTCTTC. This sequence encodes CASSLGPSSYNEQFF.

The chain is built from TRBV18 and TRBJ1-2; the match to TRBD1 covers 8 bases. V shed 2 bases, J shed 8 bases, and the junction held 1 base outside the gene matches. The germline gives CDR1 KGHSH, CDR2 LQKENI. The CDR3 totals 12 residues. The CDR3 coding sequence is TGTGCCAGCTCACCAGGACAGGGCGGCTACACCTTC. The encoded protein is CASSPGQGGYTF.

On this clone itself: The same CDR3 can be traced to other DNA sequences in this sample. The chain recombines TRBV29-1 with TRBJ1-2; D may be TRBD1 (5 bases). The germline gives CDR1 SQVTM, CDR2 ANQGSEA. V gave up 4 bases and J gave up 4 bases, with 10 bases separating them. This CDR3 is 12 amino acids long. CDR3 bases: TGCAGCGTTGTAGGTCAGGGCTATGGCTACACCTTC. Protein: CSVVGQGYGYTF.

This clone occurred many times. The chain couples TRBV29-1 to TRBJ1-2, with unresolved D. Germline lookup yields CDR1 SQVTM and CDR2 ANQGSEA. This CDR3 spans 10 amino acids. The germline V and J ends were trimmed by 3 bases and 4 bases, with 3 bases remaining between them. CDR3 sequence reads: CSVDSYGYTF. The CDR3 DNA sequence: TGCAGCGTTGACAGCTATGGCTACACCTTC.

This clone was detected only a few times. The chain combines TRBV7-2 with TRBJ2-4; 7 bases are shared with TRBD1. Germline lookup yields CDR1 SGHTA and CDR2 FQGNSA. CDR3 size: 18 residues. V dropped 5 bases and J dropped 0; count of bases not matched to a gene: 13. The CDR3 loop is CASSAQGERRLAKNIQYF. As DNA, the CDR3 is TGTGCCAGCAGCGCCCAGGGGGAGCGAAGGTTAGCCAAAAACATTCAGTACTTC.

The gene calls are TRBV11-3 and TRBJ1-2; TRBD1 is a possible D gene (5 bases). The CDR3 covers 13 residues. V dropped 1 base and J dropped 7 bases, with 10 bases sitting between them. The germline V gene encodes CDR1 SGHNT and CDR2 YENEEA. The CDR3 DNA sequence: TGTGCCAGCAGCTTAGGAGCAGGGTCTGGCTACACCTTC. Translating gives CASSLGAGSGYTF.

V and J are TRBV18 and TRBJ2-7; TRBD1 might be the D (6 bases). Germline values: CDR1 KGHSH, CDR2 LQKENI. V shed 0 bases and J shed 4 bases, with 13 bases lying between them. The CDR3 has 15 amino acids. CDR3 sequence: CASSPPARGGYEQYF. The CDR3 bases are TGTGCCAGCTCACCACCGGCCAGGGGCGGTTACGAGCAGTACTTC.

CDR3: CASSPSGGGETQYF. CDR3 sequence (DNA): TGTGCCAGCTCACCGTCCGGCGGGGGGGAGACCCAGTACTTC. V gene TRBV18 combines with J gene TRBJ2-5, with 8 bases matching TRBD2. The germline CDR1 and CDR2 sequences are KGHSH and LQKENI. After removal of 3 bases from V and 5 bases from J, the junction contained 5 bases not matched to a gene. CDR3 length: 14 residues.

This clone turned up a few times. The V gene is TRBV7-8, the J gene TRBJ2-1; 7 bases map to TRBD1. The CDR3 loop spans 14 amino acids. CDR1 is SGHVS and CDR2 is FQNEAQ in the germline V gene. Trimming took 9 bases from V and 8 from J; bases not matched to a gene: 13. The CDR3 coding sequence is TGTGCCAGTGGGGGCAGGGGGTCTTCTGATGAGCAGTTCTTC. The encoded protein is CASGGRGSSDEQFF.

CDR3 in DNA: TGTGCCAGCATGCCCACACCCTCCTACGAGCAGTACTTC. Encoded protein: CASMPTPSYEQYF. The V gene is TRBV28, the J gene TRBJ2-7, with no clear D. Germline V lookup: CDR1 MDHEN, CDR2 SYDVKM. The CDR3 is made up of 13 amino acids. Trimming cost V 7 bases and J 0 bases, with 10 bases left between them.

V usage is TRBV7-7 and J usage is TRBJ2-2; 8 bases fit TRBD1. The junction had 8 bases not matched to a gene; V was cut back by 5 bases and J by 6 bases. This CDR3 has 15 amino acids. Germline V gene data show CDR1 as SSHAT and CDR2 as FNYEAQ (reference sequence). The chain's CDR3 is CASSPDRGRAGELFF. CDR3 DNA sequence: TGTGCCAGCAGCCCCGACAGGGGTCGGGCCGGGGAGCTGTTTTTT.

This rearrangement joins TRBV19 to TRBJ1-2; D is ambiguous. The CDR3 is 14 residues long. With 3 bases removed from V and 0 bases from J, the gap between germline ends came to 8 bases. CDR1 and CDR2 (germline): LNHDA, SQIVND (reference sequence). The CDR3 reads CASSILGANYGYTF. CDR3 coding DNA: TGTGCCAGTAGTATTCTAGGAGCTAACTATGGCTACACCTTC.

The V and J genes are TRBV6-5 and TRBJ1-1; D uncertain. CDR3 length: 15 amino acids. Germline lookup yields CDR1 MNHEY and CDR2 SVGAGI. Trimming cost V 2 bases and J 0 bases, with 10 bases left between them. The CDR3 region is CASSYAGLMNTEAFF. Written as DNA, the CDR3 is TGTGCCAGCAGTTACGCGGGTCTAATGAACACTGAAGCTTTCTTT.